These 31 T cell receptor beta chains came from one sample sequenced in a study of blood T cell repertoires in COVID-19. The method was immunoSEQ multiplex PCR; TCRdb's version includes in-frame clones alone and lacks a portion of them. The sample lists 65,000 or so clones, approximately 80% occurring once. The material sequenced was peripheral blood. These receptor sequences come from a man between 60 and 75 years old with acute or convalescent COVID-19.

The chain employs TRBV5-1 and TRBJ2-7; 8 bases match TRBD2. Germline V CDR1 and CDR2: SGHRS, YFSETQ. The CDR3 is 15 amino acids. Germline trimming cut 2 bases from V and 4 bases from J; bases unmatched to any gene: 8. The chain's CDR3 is CASSFSGAGPYEQYF. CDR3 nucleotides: TGCGCCAGCAGCTTTAGCGGGGCGGGACCTTACGAGCAGTACTTC.

The chain's CDR3 is CASSTRQGPNTGELFF. The CDR3, as DNA: TGCGCCAGCAGCACCCGACAGGGGCCCAACACCGGGGAGCTGTTTTTT. V and J are TRBV4-1 and TRBJ2-2; 8 bases align to TRBD1. There are 16 residues in the CDR3. CDR1 and CDR2 (germline): MGHRA, YSYEKL. The J segment lost 2 bases and the V segment lost 5 bases, leaving 7 bases of the junction unmatched.

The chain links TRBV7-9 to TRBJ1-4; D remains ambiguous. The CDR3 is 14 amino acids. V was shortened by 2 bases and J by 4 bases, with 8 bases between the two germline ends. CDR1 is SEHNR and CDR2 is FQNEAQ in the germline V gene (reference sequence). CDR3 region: CASSLRQDNEKLFF. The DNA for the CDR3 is TGTGCCAGCAGCTTACGGCAGGATAATGAAAAACTGTTTTTT.

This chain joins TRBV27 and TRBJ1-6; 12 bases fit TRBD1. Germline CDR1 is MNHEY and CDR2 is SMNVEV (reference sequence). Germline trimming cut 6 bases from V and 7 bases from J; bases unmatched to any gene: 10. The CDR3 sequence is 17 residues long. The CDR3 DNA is TGTGCCAGCAGACCGGGACAGGGGGCTGCGAAGAATTCACCCCTCCACTTT. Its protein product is CASRPGQGAAKNSPLHF.

DNA of the CDR3: TGCGCCAGCAGCCCGAGTGGAGATAGCACAGATACGCAGTATTTT. Its protein product is CASSPSGDSTDTQYF. J is TRBJ2-3 and V is TRBV5-1; D remains unclear. Between the trimmed V and J ends, which lost 4 bases and 0 bases, there was a span of 12 bases. Germline V gives CDR1 SGHRS, CDR2 YFSETQ. The CDR3 is made up of 15 amino acids. Complete variable domain (other parts from reference TRBV5-1 and TRBJ2-3): KAGVTQTPRYLIKTRGQQVTLSCSPISGHRSVSWYQQTPGQGLQFLFEYFSETQRNKGNFPGRFSGRQFSNSRSEMNVSTLELGDSALYLCASSPSGDSTDTQYFGPGTRLTVL.

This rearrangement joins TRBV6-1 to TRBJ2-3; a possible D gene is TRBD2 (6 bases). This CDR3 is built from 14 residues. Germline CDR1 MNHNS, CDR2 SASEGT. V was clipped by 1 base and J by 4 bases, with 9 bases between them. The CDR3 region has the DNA TGTGCCAGCAGTGAAGGGCGGGATGCAGATACGCAGTATTTT. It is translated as CASSEGRDADTQYF.

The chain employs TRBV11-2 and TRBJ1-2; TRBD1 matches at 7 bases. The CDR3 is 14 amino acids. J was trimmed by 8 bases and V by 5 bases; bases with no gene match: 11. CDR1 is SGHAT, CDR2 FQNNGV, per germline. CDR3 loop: CASSQDRDQGGYTF. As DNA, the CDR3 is TGTGCCAGCAGCCAAGACAGGGACCAAGGGGGCTACACCTTC.

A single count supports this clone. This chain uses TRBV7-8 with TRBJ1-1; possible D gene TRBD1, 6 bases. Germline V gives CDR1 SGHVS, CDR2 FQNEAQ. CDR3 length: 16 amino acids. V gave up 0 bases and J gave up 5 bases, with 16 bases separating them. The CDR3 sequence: CASSLALGGLGTEAFF. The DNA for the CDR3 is TGTGCCAGCAGCTTAGCGCTAGGGGGTTTAGGTACTGAAGCTTTCTTT.

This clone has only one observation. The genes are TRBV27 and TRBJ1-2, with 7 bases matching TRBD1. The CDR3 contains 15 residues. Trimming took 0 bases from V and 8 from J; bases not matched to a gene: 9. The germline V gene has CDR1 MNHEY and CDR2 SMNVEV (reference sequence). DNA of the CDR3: TGTGCCAGCAGTTTATCCGGGGACAGTCCCCTCGGCTACACCTTC. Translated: CASSLSGDSPLGYTF.

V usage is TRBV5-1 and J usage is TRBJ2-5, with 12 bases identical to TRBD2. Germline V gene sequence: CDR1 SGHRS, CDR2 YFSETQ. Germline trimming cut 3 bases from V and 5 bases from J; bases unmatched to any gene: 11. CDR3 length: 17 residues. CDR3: CASSSAAGTSGRETQYF. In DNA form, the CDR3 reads TGCGCCAGCAGCTCGGCGGCGGGGACTAGCGGGCGGGAGACCCAGTACTTC.

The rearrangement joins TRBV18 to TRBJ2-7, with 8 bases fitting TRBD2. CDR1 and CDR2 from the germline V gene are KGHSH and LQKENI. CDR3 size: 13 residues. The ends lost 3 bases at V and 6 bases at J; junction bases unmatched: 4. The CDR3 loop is CASSPQRGSEQYF. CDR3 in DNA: TGTGCCAGCTCACCTCAGCGGGGGAGCGAGCAGTACTTC.

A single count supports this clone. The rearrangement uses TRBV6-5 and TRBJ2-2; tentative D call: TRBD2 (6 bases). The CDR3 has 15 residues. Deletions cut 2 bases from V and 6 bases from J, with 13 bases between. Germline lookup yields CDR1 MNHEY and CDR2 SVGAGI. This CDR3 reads CASSYTGTGAGELFF. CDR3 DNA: TGTGCCAGCAGTTACACCGGGACGGGAGCCGGGGAGCTGTTTTTT.

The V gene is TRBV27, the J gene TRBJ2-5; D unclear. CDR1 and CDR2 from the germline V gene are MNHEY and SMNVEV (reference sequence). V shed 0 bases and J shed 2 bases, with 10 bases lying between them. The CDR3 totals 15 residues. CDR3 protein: CASSLSVARQETQYF. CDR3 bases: TGTGCCAGCAGTTTATCCGTGGCGAGGCAAGAGACCCAGTACTTC.

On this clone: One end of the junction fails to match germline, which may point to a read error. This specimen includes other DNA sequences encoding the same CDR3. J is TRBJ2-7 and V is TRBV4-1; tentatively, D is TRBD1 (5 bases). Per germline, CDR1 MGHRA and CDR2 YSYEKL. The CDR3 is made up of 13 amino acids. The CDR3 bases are TGCGCTAGCAGCCAACCACAAGGGGCTAGGCAGTACTTC. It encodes CASSQPQGARQYF.

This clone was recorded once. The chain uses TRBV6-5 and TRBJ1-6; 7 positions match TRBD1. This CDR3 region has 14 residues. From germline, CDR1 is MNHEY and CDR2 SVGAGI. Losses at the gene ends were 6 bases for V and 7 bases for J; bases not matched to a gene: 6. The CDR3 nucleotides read TGTGCCAGCAGCTACAGGGGAATGAATTCACCCCTCCACTTT. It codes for CASSYRGMNSPLHF.

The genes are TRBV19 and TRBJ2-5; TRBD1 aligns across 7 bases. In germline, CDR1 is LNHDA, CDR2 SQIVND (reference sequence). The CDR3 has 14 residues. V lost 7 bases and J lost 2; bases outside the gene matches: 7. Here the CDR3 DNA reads TGTGCCAGTACCCGAGGGGGCAGTCAAGAGACCCAGTACTTC. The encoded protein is CASTRGGSQETQYF.

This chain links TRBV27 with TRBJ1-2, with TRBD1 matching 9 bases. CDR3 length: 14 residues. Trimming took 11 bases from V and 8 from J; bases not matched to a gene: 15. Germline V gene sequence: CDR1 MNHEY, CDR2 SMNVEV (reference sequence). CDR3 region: CASQRRQGVQGYTF. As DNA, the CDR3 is TGTGCCTCTCAACGACGACAGGGGGTTCAGGGCTACACCTTC.

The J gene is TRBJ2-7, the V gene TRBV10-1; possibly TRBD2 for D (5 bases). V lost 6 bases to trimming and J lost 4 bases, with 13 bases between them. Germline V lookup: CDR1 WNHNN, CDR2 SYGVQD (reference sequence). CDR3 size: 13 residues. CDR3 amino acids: CASSRTEAYEQYF. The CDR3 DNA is TGCGCCAGCAGCCGGACTGAAGCATACGAGCAGTACTTC.

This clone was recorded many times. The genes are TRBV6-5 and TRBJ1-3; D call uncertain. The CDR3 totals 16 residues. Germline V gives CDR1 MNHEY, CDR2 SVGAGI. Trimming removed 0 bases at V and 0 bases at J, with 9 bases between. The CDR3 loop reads CASSYSGSLSGNTIYF. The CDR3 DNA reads TGTGCCAGCAGTTACTCGGGCAGCCTCTCTGGAAACACCATATATTTT.

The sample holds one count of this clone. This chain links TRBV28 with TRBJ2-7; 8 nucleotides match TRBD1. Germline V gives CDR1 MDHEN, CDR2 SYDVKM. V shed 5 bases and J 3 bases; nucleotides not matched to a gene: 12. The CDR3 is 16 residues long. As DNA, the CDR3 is TGTGCCAGCAGTCTACGCACAGGGGGTGGTATCTACGAGCAGTACTTC. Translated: CASSLRTGGGIYEQYF.

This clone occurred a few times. In DNA, the CDR3 is TGTGCCAGCAGCCCCTTTGGGACTCATGGAAACACCATATATTTT. As protein: CASSPFGTHGNTIYF. The chain carries TRBV27 and TRBJ1-3; D is perhaps TRBD1 (5 bases). The CDR3 contains 15 residues. Between the trimmed V and J ends, which lost 6 bases and 3 bases, there was a span of 15 bases. Germline CDR1 is MNHEY and CDR2 is SMNVEV (reference sequence).

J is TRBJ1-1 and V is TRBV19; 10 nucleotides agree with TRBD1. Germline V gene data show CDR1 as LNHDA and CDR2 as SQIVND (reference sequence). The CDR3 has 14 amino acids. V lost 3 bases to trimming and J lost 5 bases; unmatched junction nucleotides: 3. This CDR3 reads CASSIGQGVTEAFF. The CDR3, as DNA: TGTGCCAGTAGTATCGGACAGGGGGTGACTGAAGCTTTCTTT. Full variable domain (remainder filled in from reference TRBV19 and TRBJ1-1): DGGITQSPKYLFRKEGQNVTLSCEQNLNHDAMYWYRQDPGQGLRLIYYSQIVNDFQKGDIAEGYSVSREKKESFPLTVTSAQKNPTAFYLCASSIGQGVTEAFFGQGTRLTVV.

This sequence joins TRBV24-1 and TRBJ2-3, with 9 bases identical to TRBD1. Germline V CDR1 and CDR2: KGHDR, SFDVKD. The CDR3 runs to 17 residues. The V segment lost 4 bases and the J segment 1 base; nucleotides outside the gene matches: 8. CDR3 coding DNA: TGTGCCACCAGTGAGAACAGACAGGGGGGTCGCACAGATACGCAGTATTTT. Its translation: CATSENRQGGRTDTQYF.

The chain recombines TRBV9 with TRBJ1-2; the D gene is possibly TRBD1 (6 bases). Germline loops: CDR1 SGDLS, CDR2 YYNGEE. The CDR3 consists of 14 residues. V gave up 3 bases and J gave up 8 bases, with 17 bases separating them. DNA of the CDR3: TGTGCCAGCAGCGGAGGGGAGGGGGTACAGGGCTACACCTTC. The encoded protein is CASSGGEGVQGYTF.

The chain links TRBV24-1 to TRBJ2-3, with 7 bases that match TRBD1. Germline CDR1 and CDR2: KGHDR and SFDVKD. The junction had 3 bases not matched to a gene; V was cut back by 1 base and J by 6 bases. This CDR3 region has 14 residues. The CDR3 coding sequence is TGTGCCACCAGTGATTTCAAGGGGGCCGATACGCAGTATTTT. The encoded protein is CATSDFKGADTQYF.

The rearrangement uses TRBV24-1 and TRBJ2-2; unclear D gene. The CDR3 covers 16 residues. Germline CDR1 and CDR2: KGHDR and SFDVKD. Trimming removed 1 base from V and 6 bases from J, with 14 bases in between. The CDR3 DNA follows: TGTGCCACCAGTGATTTTGGCAGGTCAACCGCCGGGGAGCTGTTTTTT. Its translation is CATSDFGRSTAGELFF.

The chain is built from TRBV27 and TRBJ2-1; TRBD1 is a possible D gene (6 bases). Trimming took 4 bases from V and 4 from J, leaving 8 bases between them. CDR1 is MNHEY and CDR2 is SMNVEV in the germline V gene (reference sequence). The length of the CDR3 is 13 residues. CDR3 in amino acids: CASSSGTYNEQFF. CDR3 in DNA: TGTGCCAGCAGTTCCGGGACATACAATGAGCAGTTCTTC.

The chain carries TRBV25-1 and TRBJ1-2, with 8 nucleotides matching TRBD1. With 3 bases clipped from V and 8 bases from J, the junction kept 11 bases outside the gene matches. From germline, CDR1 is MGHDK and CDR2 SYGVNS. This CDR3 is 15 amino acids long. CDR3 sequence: CASSDFAGTGGGYTF. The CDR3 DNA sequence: TGTGCCAGCAGTGATTTCGCCGGGACAGGCGGAGGCTACACCTTC.

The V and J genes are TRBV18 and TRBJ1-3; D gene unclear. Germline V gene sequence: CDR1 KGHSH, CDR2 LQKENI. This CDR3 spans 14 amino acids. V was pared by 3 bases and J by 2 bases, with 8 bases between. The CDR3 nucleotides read TGTGCCAGCTCACCGCGAGAGGCTGGAAACACCATATATTTT. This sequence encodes CASSPREAGNTIYF.

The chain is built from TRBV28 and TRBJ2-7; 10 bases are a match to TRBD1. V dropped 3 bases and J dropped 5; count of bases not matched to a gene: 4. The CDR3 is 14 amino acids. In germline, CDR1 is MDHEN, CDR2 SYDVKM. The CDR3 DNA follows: TGTGCCAGCAGTTTGGCGGGACAGGGGAACGAGCAGTACTTC. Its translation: CASSLAGQGNEQYF.

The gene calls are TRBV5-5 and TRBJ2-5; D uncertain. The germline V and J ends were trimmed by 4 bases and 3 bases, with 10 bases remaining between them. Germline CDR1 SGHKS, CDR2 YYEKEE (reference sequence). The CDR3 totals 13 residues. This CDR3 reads CASSIDQEETQYF. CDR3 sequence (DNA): TGTGCCAGCAGCATTGACCAGGAAGAGACCCAGTACTTC.